These T cell receptor beta chains were read from a single sample in a study of blood T cells in healthy people across ages. TCRdb called the 5' RACE reads again in MiXCR, with one record for every CDR3 protein. This sample has 850,000 to 1,300,000 distinct CDR3 sequences; 35% to 50% occur once, and the top ten carry under 20%. Sequenced: blood. These TCRs come from a woman aged 60-75 years in good health. Both conserved end residues are part of each CDR3. The order of the fields is J gene, V gene, D gene, clone size, CDR3 DNA, CDR3 protein. A D gene is named only where the DNA matches it firmly. Only part of the rows carry a size: once, few, many, or a class if the clone is expanded.

TRBJ2-3	TRBV7-2	TRBD1	-	TGTGCCAGCGCCCCCCGGGACAGGTTTACAGATACGCAGTATTTT	CASAPRDRFTDTQYF
TRBJ2-1	TRBV20-1	-	-	TGCAGTGCTCTCGGCGGGTTTGAGCAGTTCTTC	CSALGGFEQFF
TRBJ2-7	TRBV7-2	-	-	TGTGCCAGCAGCCCCGTGACACTCTCCTACGAGCAGTACTTC	CASSPVTLSYEQYF
TRBJ1-2	TRBV29-1	TRBD1	-	TGCAGCGTTGACCAGCAACAGGGGCGATACACCTTC	CSVDQQQGRYTF
TRBJ2-5	TRBV28	-	-	TGTGCCAGCAGTTTACTTCGGGAGAGCCAAGAGACCCAGTACTTC	CASSLLRESQETQYF
TRBJ1-1	TRBV9	-	-	TGTGCCAGCGCAAATGGGCAGTCGAACACTGAAGCTTTCTTT	CASANGQSNTEAFF
TRBJ2-1	TRBV20-1	-	-	TGCAGTGCTAGTAAGCTGGGGGCCTACAGTGAGCAGTTCTTC	CSASKLGAYSEQFF
TRBJ1-5	TRBV6-5	-	few	TGTGCCAGCAGCCCTGGGGCCAGAAATCAGCCCCAGCATTTT	CASSPGARNQPQHF
TRBJ2-1	TRBV18	-	-	TGTGCCAGCTCACCACGGGCTCCAAGCTACAATGAGCAGTTCTTC	CASSPRAPSYNEQFF
TRBJ2-5	TRBV9	-	few	TGTGCCAGCAGCGTAGGTGTGGATAGGAGGGAGACCCAGTACTTC	CASSVGVDRRETQYF
TRBJ2-7	TRBV11-2	TRBD2	-	TGTGCCAGCAGCCCACGGGGGGTTACAGCGGGCTACGAGCAGTACTTC	CASSPRGVTAGYEQYF
TRBJ2-3	TRBV29-1	TRBD1	many	TGCAGCGCCGACGAGGGGGCCACAGATACGCAGTATTTT	CSADEGATDTQYF
TRBJ2-3	TRBV12-3/TRBV12-4	TRBD2	-	TGTGCCAGCAGGCTGACTAGCGGGAGGGCCCGCGGCGCAGATACGCAGTATTTT	CASRLTSGRARGADTQYF
TRBJ1-1	TRBV7-9	TRBD1	-	TGTGCCAGCAGCTCGGGACAGGGTATGACTGAAGCTTTCTTT	CASSSGQGMTEAFF
TRBJ2-4	TRBV15	-	few	TGTGCCACCAGAGAGGGGGGGGCGGAGAACCTAGCCAAAAACATTCAGTACTTC	CATREGGAENLAKNIQYF
TRBJ2-7	TRBV11-2	-	-	TGTGCCAGCAGCTCACGGGGCCCATTAGACGAGCAGTACTTC	CASSSRGPLDEQYF
TRBJ2-1	TRBV20-1	-	-	TGCAGTGCTAGAGATACCGGACGGTACAATGAGCAGTTCTTC	CSARDTGRYNEQFF
TRBJ2-7	TRBV6-5	TRBD1	once	TGTGCCAGCAGTTACGTACAGGGGGAGTACGAGCAGTACTTC	CASSYVQGEYEQYF
TRBJ1-4	TRBV9	-	-	TGTGCCAGCAGTCAACAGACGTGGGAAAAACTGTTTTTT	CASSQQTWEKLFF
TRBJ2-7	TRBV5-1	TRBD2	-	TGCGCCAGCAGCTACGCTGGGACTAGCGGGTCGACCTACGAGCAGTACTTC	CASSYAGTSGSTYEQYF
TRBJ1-4	TRBV5-1	-	-	TGCGCCAGCAGCAGGTGGGCCGGTGAAAAACTGTTTTTT	CASSRWAGEKLFF
TRBJ2-7	TRBV27	-	few	TGTGCCAGCAGTTCGGAGCCTTCTCGTCGGCAGTACTTC	CASSSEPSRRQYF
TRBJ2-2	TRBV9	-	-	TGTGCCAGCACCCTAGGGGGAAACACCGGGGAGCTGTTTTTT	CASTLGGNTGELFF
TRBJ2-7	TRBV27	-	few	TGTGCCAGCAGTTTAATCGGCCTATCGTCCCACGAGCAGTACTTC	CASSLIGLSSHEQYF
TRBJ2-1	TRBV27	TRBD2	once	TGTGCCAGCAGTTTTGTCCTAGCGGGAAACAATGAGCAGTTCTTC	CASSFVLAGNNEQFF
TRBJ2-1	TRBV12-3/TRBV12-4	TRBD2	-	TGTGCCAGCAGCACGACTAGCGGGTACAATGAGCAGTTCTTC	CASSTTSGYNEQFF
TRBJ2-7	TRBV11-2	-	-	TGTGCCAGCAGGCGAGGGCCGGGAACCTACGAGCGGTACTTC	CASRRGPGTYERYF
TRBJ2-1	TRBV4-1	-	few	TGCGCCAGCAGCCAAGGGGCTAGCGAGACCTACAATGAGCAGTTCTTC	CASSQGASETYNEQFF
TRBJ2-3	TRBV12-3/TRBV12-4	-	-	TGTGCCAGCAGTTTAGCAGGGCAACTTAGCACAGATACGCAGTATTTT	CASSLAGQLSTDTQYF
TRBJ1-3	TRBV29-1	-	-	TGCAGCGTTGAAGACCAACCAGACACCATATATTTT	CSVEDQPDTIYF
TRBJ2-1	TRBV20-1	TRBD2	-	TGCAGTGCTAGGAGCGGGGGGCTCCTCAATGAGCAGTTCTTC	CSARSGGLLNEQFF
TRBJ2-3	TRBV20-1	TRBD2	-	TGCAGTGCTTCTGCTAGCGGGAGGGATACAGATACGCAGTATTTT	CSASASGRDTDTQYF
TRBJ1-2	TRBV5-5	-	-	TGTGCCAGCAGCTCGCCGGACGGTAGACATGGCTACACCTTC	CASSSPDGRHGYTF
TRBJ2-1	TRBV3-1	TRBD2	-	TGTGCCAGCAGCCAAGATGGACTAGCGGGAAATGAGCAGTTCTTC	CASSQDGLAGNEQFF
TRBJ2-5	TRBV7-9	-	-	TGTGCCAGCAGCTCTCCAGGGGCAGGGGAAGGAGAGACCCAGTACTTC	CASSSPGAGEGETQYF
TRBJ1-1	TRBV27	-	few	TGTGCCAGCGGGCAGGTTTACACTGAAGCTTTCTTT	CASGQVYTEAFF
TRBJ2-1	TRBV20-1	TRBD2	few	TGCAGTGCTAGAGATAGGGGACTAGCGGGAGTTTTGAATGAGCAGTTCTTC	CSARDRGLAGVLNEQFF
TRBJ2-1	TRBV4-1	TRBD2	few	TGCGCCAGCAGCCAAAGCCTAGCGGGAGGGTACAATGAGCAGTTCTTC	CASSQSLAGGYNEQFF
TRBJ2-5	TRBV28	-	-	TGTGCCAGCAGTTCGCAGGGGCGAAACTACAATGAGCAGTACTTC	CASSSQGRNYNEQYF
TRBJ1-1	TRBV7-3	-	-	TGTGCCAGCAGCCCTTCCGGGGGGAGAAGGATGAACACTGAAGCTTTCTTT	CASSPSGGRRMNTEAFF
TRBJ2-4	TRBV4-2	-	-	TGTGCCAGCAGCCAAGTAGGAGCGGGAGCCAAAAACATTCAGTACTTC	CASSQVGAGAKNIQYF
TRBJ1-4	TRBV28	-	-	TGTGCCAGCCGGCCGGGGCCTAGGGAAAAACTGTTTTTT	CASRPGPREKLFF
TRBJ2-1	TRBV15	-	-	TGTGCCACCAGCTCCAACCTGGACTTTCGAAGCTCCTACAATGAGCAGTTCTTC	CATSSNLDFRSSYNEQFF
TRBJ2-5	TRBV29-1	TRBD2	-	TGCAGCGTTCGGGGGGGAGGGGAGACCCAGTACTTC	CSVRGGGETQYF
TRBJ2-1	TRBV2	TRBD2	-	TGTGCCAGCACGCATTCCGCCCGAGGACTAGCGGGAGGATACAATGAGCAGTTCTTC	CASTHSARGLAGGYNEQFF
TRBJ2-3	TRBV3-1	-	few	TGTGCCAGCAGCAACTCTAGGGGCACAGATACGCAGTATTTT	CASSNSRGTDTQYF
TRBJ2-7	TRBV9	TRBD1	-	TGTGCCAGCAGCCCTTCCCTCCTGGGACAGGGGCCGACCCGCGTGGGGTACGAGCAGTACTTC	CASSPSLLGQGPTRVGYEQYF
TRBJ2-5	TRBV20-1	-	-	TGCAGTGCCGAGGGCGGCCGGTGGAAGGAGACCCAGTACTTC	CSAEGGRWKETQYF
TRBJ1-4	TRBV4-2	-	-	TGTGCCAGCAGCCAAGGGGGCCAGGGCCTTGAAAAACTGTTTTTT	CASSQGGQGLEKLFF
TRBJ2-7	TRBV20-1	-	-	TGCAGCCCGAGTGAGGGGGTAGGATACGAGCAGTACTTC	CSPSEGVGYEQYF
TRBJ2-5	TRBV2	-	-	TGTGCCAGCAGCCTGTACACTGAGCAGTACTTC	CASSLYTEQYF
TRBJ2-1	TRBV20-1	-	once	TGCAGTGCTAGAGATAATACAAAACGGAGGAGATCTGAGCAGTTCTTC	CSARDNTKRRRSEQFF
TRBJ2-5	TRBV11-2	-	-	TGTGCCAGCAGCCTCCAACTGCGGACCCAAGAGACCCAGTACTTC	CASSLQLRTQETQYF
TRBJ2-5	TRBV29-1	TRBD1	-	TGCAGCGTTGAGACCGCCGGGACAGCGCCCTACGAGCGGTACTTC	CSVETAGTAPYERYF